A selection of T cell receptor beta chains follows, all from one sample in a study of Ad26.COV2.S vaccination and SARS-CoV-2 variants. Produced via immunoSEQ multiplex PCR; TCRdb's table is partial and in-frame only. The sample holds a few hundred thousand clones, 80% to 95% seen once. This specimen was peripheral blood, taken in a trial of Ad26.COV2.S vaccine versus placebo. The receptors shown here come from a person aged 18 to 65 who received the Ad26.COV2.S COVID-19 vaccine or a placebo. Both conserved end residues are part of each CDR3. The order of the fields is J gene, clone size, V gene, D gene, CDR3 DNA, CDR3 protein. A D gene is named only where the DNA matches it firmly. Clone size is shown for a subset of rows, as once, few, many or a class of expanded clone.

j_gene: TRBJ2-2; abundance: .; v_gene: TRBV15; d_gene: .; CDR3nt: TGTGCCACCAGCAGTCAGGGTGGCGGGGAGCTGTTTTTT; CDR3aa: CATSSQGGGELFF
j_gene: TRBJ2-7; abundance: .; v_gene: TRBV4-3; d_gene: .; CDR3nt: TGCGCCAGCAGCCAAGATCTAGGCTCAGGCAGGGGATACGAGCAGTACTTC; CDR3aa: CASSQDLGSGRGYEQYF
j_gene: TRBJ2-1; abundance: .; v_gene: TRBV19; d_gene: .; CDR3nt: TGTGCCAGTAGATCTCCTCGGGGATACAACGAGCAGTTCTTC; CDR3aa: CASRSPRGYNEQFF
j_gene: TRBJ2-7; abundance: .; v_gene: TRBV10-3; d_gene: TRBD2; CDR3nt: TGTGCCATCAGAGGAGCGGGGATCCTGAGGGAGCAGTACTTC; CDR3aa: CAIRGAGILREQYF
j_gene: TRBJ1-3; abundance: .; v_gene: TRBV7-6; d_gene: .; CDR3nt: TGTGCCAGCAGCTTAGGGTCCGGATGGTCCGGAAACACCATATATTTT; CDR3aa: CASSLGSGWSGNTIYF
j_gene: TRBJ2-1; abundance: .; v_gene: TRBV14; d_gene: TRBD2; CDR3nt: TGTGCCAGCAGCCAAAACCGGAGAAGGACTAGCGGGTACAATGAGCAGTTCTTC; CDR3aa: CASSQNRRRTSGYNEQFF
j_gene: TRBJ2-3; abundance: .; v_gene: TRBV7-3; d_gene: .; CDR3nt: TGTGCCAGCAGCCCCAGCTTAGGAACAGATACGCAGTATTTT; CDR3aa: CASSPSLGTDTQYF
j_gene: TRBJ2-3; abundance: .; v_gene: TRBV5-1; d_gene: TRBD2; CDR3nt: TGCGCCAGCAGCTTGTTTCTAGCGGGACGTGATACGCAGTATTTT; CDR3aa: CASSLFLAGRDTQYF
j_gene: TRBJ1-2; abundance: .; v_gene: TRBV19; d_gene: .; CDR3nt: TGTGCCAGTAGTAGTTTACAGGGACGAGGAGGCTACACCTTC; CDR3aa: CASSSLQGRGGYTF
j_gene: TRBJ2-1; abundance: .; v_gene: TRBV6-2/TRBV6-3; d_gene: .; CDR3nt: TGTGCCAGCAGTTCAGAACTGGGGGGCAATGAGCAGTTCTTC; CDR3aa: CASSSELGGNEQFF
j_gene: TRBJ2-1; abundance: .; v_gene: TRBV5-1; d_gene: TRBD2; CDR3nt: TGCGCCAGCAAGGGACTAGCGGGAGCACTTGGTGAGCAGTTCTTC; CDR3aa: CASKGLAGALGEQFF
j_gene: TRBJ1-5; abundance: .; v_gene: TRBV19; d_gene: .; CDR3nt: TGTGCCACGAGCGACAGGAACAATCAGCCCCAGCATTTT; CDR3aa: CATSDRNNQPQHF
j_gene: TRBJ2-7; abundance: .; v_gene: TRBV7-8; d_gene: TRBD2; CDR3nt: TGTGCCAGCAGCTTAGGGGCGGGAGCTTACGAGCAGTACTTC; CDR3aa: CASSLGAGAYEQYF
j_gene: TRBJ2-7; abundance: .; v_gene: TRBV21-1; d_gene: .; CDR3nt: TGTGCCAGCAGCAAAGCGGCGACCCAAACCTACGAGCAGTACTTC; CDR3aa: CASSKAATQTYEQYF
j_gene: TRBJ2-3; abundance: .; v_gene: TRBV5-1; d_gene: TRBD2; CDR3nt: TGCGCCAGCAGCCTAGGACTAGCGGGAGTGGGTGCTAGCACAGATACGCAGTATTTT; CDR3aa: CASSLGLAGVGASTDTQYF
j_gene: TRBJ2-1; abundance: once; v_gene: TRBV29-1; d_gene: TRBD2; CDR3nt: TGCAGCGTTCCCGGACTAGCGGGAGGGGGCAATGAGCAGTTCTTC; CDR3aa: CSVPGLAGGGNEQFF
j_gene: TRBJ2-1; abundance: .; v_gene: TRBV4-3; d_gene: TRBD2; CDR3nt: TGCACCAGCAGCCGATCGCGGGAGGAAGGTTACAATGAGCAGTTCTTC; CDR3aa: CTSSRSREEGYNEQFF
j_gene: TRBJ2-7; abundance: .; v_gene: TRBV6-5; d_gene: .; CDR3nt: TGTGCCAGCAGACTAGAGGGGGTGTTTGCCGAGCAGTACTTC; CDR3aa: CASRLEGVFAEQYF
j_gene: TRBJ2-1; abundance: once; v_gene: TRBV27; d_gene: TRBD1; CDR3nt: TGTGCCAGCAGTTTAGGGACAGGGGTCGGATACAATGAGCAGTTCTTC; CDR3aa: CASSLGTGVGYNEQFF
j_gene: TRBJ2-1; abundance: .; v_gene: TRBV6-2/TRBV6-3; d_gene: .; CDR3nt: TGTGCCAGCAGCCATCCCGGGACTCGTCACAATGAGCAGTTCTTC; CDR3aa: CASSHPGTRHNEQFF
j_gene: TRBJ2-7; abundance: .; v_gene: TRBV5-6; d_gene: TRBD2; CDR3nt: TGTGCCAGCAGCGGGGGACTAGCGGATCGATACGAGCAGTACTTC; CDR3aa: CASSGGLADRYEQYF
j_gene: TRBJ2-7; abundance: .; v_gene: TRBV5-4; d_gene: TRBD2; CDR3nt: TGTGCCAGCAGCCCCGCCTGGCCTACTAGCGGGACGGGGGGGACCTACGAGCAGTACTTC; CDR3aa: CASSPAWPTSGTGGTYEQYF
j_gene: TRBJ2-2; abundance: .; v_gene: TRBV5-1; d_gene: TRBD2; CDR3nt: TGCGCCAGCAGCAGATCTGCAAGCGGGAGCTGGATCGGGGAGCTGTTTTTT; CDR3aa: CASSRSASGSWIGELFF
j_gene: TRBJ1-1; abundance: .; v_gene: TRBV5-5; d_gene: TRBD1; CDR3nt: TGTGCCAGCAGGCTTAAAGGACAGGGGGGGCCTGAAGCTTTCTTT; CDR3aa: CASRLKGQGGPEAFF
j_gene: TRBJ2-3; abundance: .; v_gene: TRBV7-3; d_gene: .; CDR3nt: TGTGCCAGCAGCCCCGGGGACCCACTTACGCAGTATTTT; CDR3aa: CASSPGDPLTQYF
j_gene: TRBJ2-5; abundance: .; v_gene: TRBV7-8; d_gene: .; CDR3nt: TGTGCCAGCAGCTTACTAGTCGAAGAGACCCAGTACTTC; CDR3aa: CASSLLVEETQYF
j_gene: TRBJ1-5; abundance: .; v_gene: TRBV5-5; d_gene: .; CDR3nt: TGTGCCAGCAGCTTTGATGGGGGTACGAGGCCCCAGCATTTT; CDR3aa: CASSFDGGTRPQHF
j_gene: TRBJ2-1; abundance: few; v_gene: TRBV6-6; d_gene: .; CDR3nt: TGTGCCAGCAGTTTAAGGAATGAGCAGTTCTTC; CDR3aa: CASSLRNEQFF
j_gene: TRBJ2-5; abundance: .; v_gene: TRBV13; d_gene: TRBD1; CDR3nt: TGTGCCACCTGGCGGGGACAGGCCATCCAAGAGACCCAGTACTTC; CDR3aa: CATWRGQAIQETQYF
j_gene: TRBJ1-5; abundance: few; v_gene: TRBV28; d_gene: TRBD1; CDR3nt: TGTGCCAGCAGTTCGACAGGGTTGGATCAGCCCCAGCATTTT; CDR3aa: CASSSTGLDQPQHF
j_gene: TRBJ2-7; abundance: .; v_gene: TRBV7-9; d_gene: .; CDR3nt: TGTGCCAGCAGCTCGACAGCCTACGAGCAGTACTTC; CDR3aa: CASSSTAYEQYF
j_gene: TRBJ2-5; abundance: .; v_gene: TRBV4-2; d_gene: TRBD2; CDR3nt: TGTGCCAGCAGCCCTACAACCCTCCGGGAGGTCAAGGGAGAGACCCAGTACTTC; CDR3aa: CASSPTTLREVKGETQYF
j_gene: TRBJ2-1; abundance: .; v_gene: TRBV5-8; d_gene: TRBD1; CDR3nt: TGTGCCAGCAGCGCGGACAGGGGGCGGATTGAGCAGTTCTTC; CDR3aa: CASSADRGRIEQFF
j_gene: TRBJ1-6; abundance: .; v_gene: TRBV5-4; d_gene: .; CDR3nt: TGTGCCAGCAGCTTGGGACGGCACAATTCACCCCTCCACTTT; CDR3aa: CASSLGRHNSPLHF
j_gene: TRBJ2-1; abundance: .; v_gene: TRBV7-7; d_gene: .; CDR3nt: TGTGCTAGCAGCCCCTCTAGCGCCTCCTACAATGAGCAGTTCTTC; CDR3aa: CASSPSSASYNEQFF
j_gene: TRBJ2-2; abundance: .; v_gene: TRBV28; d_gene: .; CDR3nt: TGTGCCACCTCGATCCCCGTGGTAGGGAACACCGGGGAGCTGTTTTTT; CDR3aa: CATSIPVVGNTGELFF
j_gene: TRBJ2-1; abundance: few; v_gene: TRBV10-2; d_gene: TRBD2; CDR3nt: TGCGCCAGCGCGGCGGGAGATTTAGATGAGCAGTTCTTC; CDR3aa: CASAAGDLDEQFF
j_gene: TRBJ2-2; abundance: .; v_gene: TRBV18; d_gene: .; CDR3nt: TGTGCCAGCTCACCAATTGGAGGGTCCAGAGACACCGGGGAGCTGTTTTTT; CDR3aa: CASSPIGGSRDTGELFF
j_gene: TRBJ2-7; abundance: few; v_gene: TRBV14; d_gene: TRBD2; CDR3nt: TGTGCCAGCAGCCCTCTTGCGGGAGGGCCGAAGCAGTACTTC; CDR3aa: CASSPLAGGPKQYF
j_gene: TRBJ1-4; abundance: .; v_gene: TRBV6-6; d_gene: .; CDR3nt: TGTGCCAGCAGCCAGCGGGTAACTAATGAAAAACTGTTTTTT; CDR3aa: CASSQRVTNEKLFF
j_gene: TRBJ1-5; abundance: few; v_gene: TRBV5-1; d_gene: TRBD1; CDR3nt: TGCGCCAGCAGCCCGGGGGGCAGGGGGGATCAGCCCCAGCATTTT; CDR3aa: CASSPGGRGDQPQHF
j_gene: TRBJ2-3; abundance: .; v_gene: TRBV5-1; d_gene: TRBD2; CDR3nt: TGCGCCAGCAGCTTGCCGGGAGGGCCGAACACAGATACGCAGTATTTT; CDR3aa: CASSLPGGPNTDTQYF
j_gene: TRBJ2-6; abundance: .; v_gene: TRBV4-2; d_gene: TRBD1; CDR3nt: TGTGCCAGCAGCACGGACAGGGGGCTTATTGGGGCCAACGTCCTGACTTTC; CDR3aa: CASSTDRGLIGANVLTF
j_gene: TRBJ2-1; abundance: .; v_gene: TRBV24-1; d_gene: TRBD1; CDR3nt: TGTGCCACCAGTGATTGGGACAGGCCAAATGAGCAGTTCTTC; CDR3aa: CATSDWDRPNEQFF
j_gene: TRBJ2-7; abundance: .; v_gene: TRBV28; d_gene: .; CDR3nt: TGTGCCAGCAGTTTACCTCGCTACGAGCAGTACTTC; CDR3aa: CASSLPRYEQYF
j_gene: TRBJ2-1; abundance: .; v_gene: TRBV24-1; d_gene: .; CDR3nt: TGTGCCACCAGTGATCCTCCCCCGCGGGACTCCTACAATGAGCAGTTCTTC; CDR3aa: CATSDPPPRDSYNEQFF
j_gene: TRBJ2-3; abundance: .; v_gene: TRBV11-2; d_gene: TRBD2; CDR3nt: TGTGCCAGCAGCGCGGGACTAGCCAACACAGATACGCAGTATTTT; CDR3aa: CASSAGLANTDTQYF
j_gene: TRBJ2-2; abundance: .; v_gene: TRBV7-9; d_gene: TRBD1; CDR3nt: TGTGCCAGCAGTCTGACAGGGGTAGGCGGGGAGCTGTTTTTT; CDR3aa: CASSLTGVGGELFF
j_gene: TRBJ1-1; abundance: .; v_gene: TRBV4-3; d_gene: .; CDR3nt: TGCGCCAGCAGCCAAGATTGGAAGGGGCTCAACACTGAAGCTTTCTTT; CDR3aa: CASSQDWKGLNTEAFF